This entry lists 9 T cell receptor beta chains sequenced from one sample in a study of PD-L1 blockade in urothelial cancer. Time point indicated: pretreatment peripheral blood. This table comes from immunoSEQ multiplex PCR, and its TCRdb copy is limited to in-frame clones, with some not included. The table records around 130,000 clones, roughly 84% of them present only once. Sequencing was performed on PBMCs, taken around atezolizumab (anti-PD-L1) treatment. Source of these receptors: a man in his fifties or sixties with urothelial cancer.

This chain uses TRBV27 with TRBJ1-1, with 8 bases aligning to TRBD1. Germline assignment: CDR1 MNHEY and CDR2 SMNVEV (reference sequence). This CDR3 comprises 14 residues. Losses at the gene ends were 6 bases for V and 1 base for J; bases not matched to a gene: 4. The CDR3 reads CASRRTGQNTEAFF. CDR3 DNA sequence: TGTGCCAGCAGACGGACAGGGCAGAACACTGAAGCTTTCTTT.

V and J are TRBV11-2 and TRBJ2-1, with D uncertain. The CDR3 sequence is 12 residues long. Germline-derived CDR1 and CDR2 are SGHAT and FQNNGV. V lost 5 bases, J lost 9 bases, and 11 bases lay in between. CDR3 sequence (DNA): TGTGCCAGCAGCGAATCCGGCGGTGAGCAGTTCTTC. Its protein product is CASSESGGEQFF.

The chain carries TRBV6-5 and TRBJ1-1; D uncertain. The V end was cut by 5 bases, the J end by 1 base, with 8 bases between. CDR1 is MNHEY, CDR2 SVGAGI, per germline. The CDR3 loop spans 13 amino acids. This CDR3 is CASSMRGNTEAFF. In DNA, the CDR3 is TGTGCCAGCAGTATGCGGGGGAACACTGAAGCTTTCTTT.

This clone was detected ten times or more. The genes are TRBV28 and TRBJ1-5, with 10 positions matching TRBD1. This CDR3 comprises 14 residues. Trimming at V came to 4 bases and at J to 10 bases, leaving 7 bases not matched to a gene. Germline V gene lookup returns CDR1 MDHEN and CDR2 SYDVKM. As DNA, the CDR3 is TGTGCCAGCAGTTCCGGGACAGGGGTTTATCCCCAGCATTTT. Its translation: CASSSGTGVYPQHF. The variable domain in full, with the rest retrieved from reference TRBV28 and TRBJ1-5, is DVKVTQSSRYLVKRTGEKVFLECVQDMDHENMFWYRQDPGLGLRLIYFSYDVKMKEKGDIPEGYSVSREKKERFSLILESASTNQTSMYLCASSSGTGVYPQHFGDGTRLSIL.

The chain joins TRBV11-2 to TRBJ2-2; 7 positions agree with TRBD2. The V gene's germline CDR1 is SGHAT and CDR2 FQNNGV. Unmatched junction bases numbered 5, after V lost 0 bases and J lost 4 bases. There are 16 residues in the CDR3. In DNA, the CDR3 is TGTGCCAGCAGCTTAGATCGGACTAGACCCACCGGGGAGCTGTTTTTT. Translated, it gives CASSLDRTRPTGELFF. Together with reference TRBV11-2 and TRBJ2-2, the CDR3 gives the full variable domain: EAGVAQSPRYKIIEKRQSVAFWCNPISGHATLYWYQQILGQGPKLLIQFQNNGVVDDSQLPKDRFSAERLKGVDSTLKIQPAKLEDSAVYLCASSLDRTRPTGELFFGEGSRLTVL.

The CDR3 DNA reads TGTGCCAGCACCTCGGGACTAGCGGGACTCGACGAGCAGTACTTC. This codes for CASTSGLAGLDEQYF. The chain is built from TRBV28 and TRBJ2-7; 13 positions agree with TRBD2. Germline CDR1 reads MDHEN; CDR2 reads SYDVKM. Germline trimming cut 7 bases from V and 5 bases from J; bases unmatched to any gene: 8. CDR3 length equals 15 residues.

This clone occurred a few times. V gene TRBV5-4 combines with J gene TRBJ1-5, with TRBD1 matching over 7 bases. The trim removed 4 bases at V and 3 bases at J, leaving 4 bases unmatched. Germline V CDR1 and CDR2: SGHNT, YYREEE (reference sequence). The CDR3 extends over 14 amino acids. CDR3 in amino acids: CASSEGTVNQPQHF. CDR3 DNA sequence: TGTGCCAGCAGCGAAGGGACAGTCAATCAGCCCCAGCATTTT.

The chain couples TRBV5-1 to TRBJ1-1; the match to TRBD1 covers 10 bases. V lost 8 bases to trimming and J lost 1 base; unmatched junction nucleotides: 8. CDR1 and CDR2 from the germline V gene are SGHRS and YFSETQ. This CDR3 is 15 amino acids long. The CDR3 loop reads CASLPRTGGNTEAFF. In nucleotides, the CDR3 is TGCGCCAGTCTCCCCCGGACAGGGGGGAACACTGAAGCTTTCTTT.

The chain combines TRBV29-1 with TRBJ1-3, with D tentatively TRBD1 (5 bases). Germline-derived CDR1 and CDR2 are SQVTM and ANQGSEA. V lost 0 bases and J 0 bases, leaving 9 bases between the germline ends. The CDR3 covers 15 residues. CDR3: CSVEDRVYSGNTIYF. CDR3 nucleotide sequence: TGCAGCGTTGAAGACAGGGTCTACTCTGGAAACACCATATATTTT.